This TCR beta chain is from a study of tumor-infiltrating lymphocytes in primary liver carcinoma. About the research overall: Patients' primary liver carcinoma was surgically resected. Study results and caveats: For tumor-adjacent and tumor-blood pairs, overlap was less than that seen for tumor region pairs. Tumor samples exhibited a significantly greater top-250-clone fraction than blood samples (p = 0.039).

On this clonotype: Its antigen is still unknown. A read error may account for a junction end that differs from germline.

This CDR3 is 11 amino acids long. CDR1 and CDR2 (germline): LGHNA, YNFKEQ. Total RNA amounting to 500 ng was the source from which TCR beta cDNA was made with a constant-region primer. Modified slightly, ARM-PCR produced TCR beta libraries over three nested multiplex PCR rounds. Researchers ran the first two PCR rounds for roughly 11 cycles each with TRBV1-TRBV30 forward primers and a C-beta reverse primer. TCRdb used MiXCR to reprocess the multiplex PCR reads, holding one entry per CDR3 protein. The data show about 330,000 distinct CDR3 sequences, almost 65% seen once. The researchers obtained blood RNA from unsorted whole blood and also extracted germline DNA. A four-milliliter peripheral blood sample was collected before surgery.

This chain uses TRBV4-2 with TRBJ2-7, with 7 bases matching TRBD2. The clonotype originates from a man aged 40-55 years with primary liver carcinoma and hepatitis B virus infection. Sample: peripheral blood. CDR3 in amino acids: CAGSGAPGLTF. CDR3 coding DNA: TGTGCCGGCAGCGGAGCGCCGGGACTAACATTC.